These 21 T cell receptor beta chains share one sample of origin, sequenced in a study of blood T cell repertoires in COVID-19. Libraries were prepared by immunoSEQ multiplex PCR; TCRdb keeps only in-frame clonotypes and omits some of them. Of 200,000 to 300,000 clones in the sample, around 89% were seen once. Sample: PBMCs or T cells enriched from blood (not recorded which). These receptors were obtained from a man aged 35-49 years who had recovered from COVID-19.

This rearrangement joins TRBV7-3 to TRBJ2-1; no definite D call. This CDR3 region has 14 residues. Germline V gives CDR1 SGHTA, CDR2 FQGTGA. V lost 2 bases, J lost 3 bases, and 8 bases lay in between. CDR3 sequence: CASSLGWSYNEQFF. The CDR3 region has the DNA TGTGCCAGCAGCTTAGGATGGAGCTACAATGAGCAGTTCTTC.

The V and J genes are TRBV9 and TRBJ1-1; D gene uncertain. This CDR3 spans 14 amino acids. The V gene's germline CDR1 is SGDLS and CDR2 YYNGEE. V was cut by 0 bases and J by 5 bases, with 11 bases left in between. For the CDR3, the DNA is TGTGCCAGCAGCGTAGGCCCCGAGGATACTGAAGCTTTCTTT. This translates into CASSVGPEDTEAFF.

The V gene is TRBV19, the J gene TRBJ1-1; possibly TRBD1 for D (5 bases). The length of the CDR3 is 14 residues. With 5 bases removed from V and 5 bases from J, the gap between germline ends came to 15 bases. Germline assignment: CDR1 LNHDA and CDR2 SQIVND (reference sequence). The CDR3 here is CASSEDSYYTEAFF. CDR3 nucleotides: TGTGCCAGTAGTGAAGACAGCTATTATACTGAAGCTTTCTTT. Using reference TRBV19 and TRBJ1-1 for the parts outside the CDR3, the full variable domain is DGGITQSPKYLFRKEGQNVTLSCEQNLNHDAMYWYRQDPGQGLRLIYYSQIVNDFQKGDIAEGYSVSREKKESFPLTVTSAQKNPTAFYLCASSEDSYYTEAFFGQGTRLTVV.

V gene TRBV10-3 combines with J gene TRBJ1-5; 7 positions agree with TRBD1. The V and J ends lost 3 bases and 3 bases, in that order; junction bases with no gene match: 5. Germline CDR1 is ENHRY and CDR2 is SYGVKD. The CDR3 length is 15 residues. CDR3 DNA: TGTGCCATCAGTGACTCGGGACAGTACAATCAGCCCCAGCATTTT. This translates into CAISDSGQYNQPQHF.

The V call is TRBV5-1, the J call TRBJ1-4; 7 nucleotides match TRBD1. The germline V gene encodes CDR1 SGHRS and CDR2 YFSETQ. This CDR3 is 15 amino acids long. Germline trimming cut 4 bases from V and 4 bases from J; bases unmatched to any gene: 7. The CDR3 here is CASSPGGIHNEKLFF. CDR3 nucleotides: TGCGCCAGCAGCCCAGGGGGGATTCATAATGAAAAACTGTTTTTT. Complete variable domain (other parts from reference TRBV5-1 and TRBJ1-4): KAGVTQTPRYLIKTRGQQVTLSCSPISGHRSVSWYQQTPGQGLQFLFEYFSETQRNKGNFPGRFSGRQFSNSRSEMNVSTLELGDSALYLCASSPGGIHNEKLFFGSGTQLSVL.

Concerning this clone itself: The sample carries other DNA sequences with the same CDR3. The chain joins TRBV9 to TRBJ2-1; 11 positions agree with TRBD2. The trim removed 2 bases at V and 4 bases at J, leaving 2 bases unmatched. The CDR3 is 15 amino acids. The germline CDR1 and CDR2 sequences are SGDLS and YYNGEE. CDR3 sequence reads: CASSVGLAEYNEQFF. In DNA form, the CDR3 reads TGTGCCAGCAGCGTGGGACTAGCGGAGTACAATGAGCAGTTCTTC.

This clone was observed a handful of times. The chain employs TRBV19 and TRBJ1-2; a weak D match, TRBD1 (6 bases). The CDR3 runs 12 residues. The germline CDR1 and CDR2 sequences are LNHDA and SQIVND (reference sequence). V was cut by 3 bases and J by 7 bases, with 9 bases left in between. The CDR3 region has the DNA TGTGCCAGTAGTATGCCCAGGGGTGGCTACACCTTC. This codes for CASSMPRGGYTF.

The V gene is TRBV28, the J gene TRBJ2-3; 11 bases map to TRBD2. This CDR3 is built from 18 residues. Germline loops: CDR1 MDHEN, CDR2 SYDVKM. Losses at the gene ends were 2 bases for V and 8 bases for J; bases not matched to a gene: 15. The CDR3 here is CASSLVASGRYLSGTQYF. Here the CDR3 DNA reads TGTGCCAGCAGTTTAGTGGCTAGCGGGAGGTACCTTTCGGGTACGCAGTATTTT. Full variable domain (rest looked up from reference TRBV28 and TRBJ2-3): DVKVTQSSRYLVKRTGEKVFLECVQDMDHENMFWYRQDPGLGLRLIYFSYDVKMKEKGDIPEGYSVSREKKERFSLILESASTNQTSMYLCASSLVASGRYLSGTQYFGPGTRLTVL.

This chain joins TRBV28 and TRBJ1-4; tentatively, D is TRBD1 (5 bases). CDR3 length: 14 amino acids. Germline CDR1 and CDR2: MDHEN and SYDVKM. Trimming removed 7 bases at V and 5 bases at J, with 14 bases between. CDR3 nucleotide sequence: TGTGCCAGCACCACGCACGGGGGAAATGAAAAACTGTTTTTT. This sequence encodes CASTTHGGNEKLFF.

The chain couples TRBV2 to TRBJ2-7; 9 bases agree with TRBD2. The CDR3 length is 17 residues. Trimming took 2 bases from V and 5 from J; bases not matched to a gene: 13. Germline V gene lookup returns CDR1 SNHLY and CDR2 FYNNEI. In DNA, the CDR3 is TGTGCCAGCAGTGAATCTCCAGCGGGGGGATTTCCCCACGAGCAGTACTTC. Translated: CASSESPAGGFPHEQYF. The full variable domain, rest sourced from reference TRBV2 and TRBJ2-7, is EPEVTQTPSHQVTQMGQEVILRCVPISNHLYFYWYRQILGQKVEFLVSFYNNEISEKSEIFDDQFSVERPDGSNFTLKIRSTKLEDSAMYFCASSESPAGGFPHEQYFGPGTRLTVT.

The chain has TRBV27 and TRBJ2-5, with 11 bases that match TRBD2. Germline loops: CDR1 MNHEY, CDR2 SMNVEV (reference sequence). The CDR3 sequence is 20 residues long. V dropped 2 bases and J dropped 0; count of bases not matched to a gene: 14. The CDR3 DNA reads TGTGCCAGCAGTTTACTGGGCCGTATAGCGGGAGGGCCGTACCAAGAGACCCAGTACTTC. This translates into CASSLLGRIAGGPYQETQYF.

The V call is TRBV4-1, the J call TRBJ1-3; TRBD1 aligns across 10 bases. The CDR3 loop spans 15 amino acids. In germline, CDR1 is MGHRA, CDR2 YSYEKL. Trimming took 4 bases from V and 4 from J; bases not matched to a gene: 4. The CDR3 DNA is TGCGCCAGCAGCCTTGGGACAGGGGTAGGAAACACCATATATTTT. Amino acids: CASSLGTGVGNTIYF.

The chain combines TRBV4-3 with TRBJ2-3, with D possibly TRBD1 on 6 matching bases. Germline-derived CDR1 and CDR2 are LGHNA and YSLEER. V shed 4 bases and J shed 1 base, with 12 bases lying between them. The CDR3 is made up of 15 amino acids. The CDR3: CASSLQGSGTDTQYF. The CDR3 nucleotides read TGCGCCAGCAGCCTGCAGGGGAGTGGCACAGATACGCAGTATTTT.

This chain connects TRBV7-2 to TRBJ1-2, with TRBD1 as a possible D gene (6 bases). The CDR3 extends over 17 amino acids. CDR1 is SGHTA, CDR2 FQGNSA, per germline. The V end was cut by 5 bases, the J end by 5 bases, with 24 bases between. CDR3 sequence (DNA): TGTGCCAGCAGCCTCCAGCGTGGGACAATGCGGCTTTATGGCTACACCTTC. Encoded protein: CASSLQRGTMRLYGYTF.

J is TRBJ2-2 and V is TRBV5-4, with 7 bases aligning to TRBD1. Germline CDR1 and CDR2: SGHNT and YYREEE (reference sequence). The CDR3 spans 14 residues. The CDR3: CAGGQGPGTGELFF. In DNA, the CDR3 is TGTGCAGGGGGCCAGGGACCGGGCACCGGGGAGCTGTTTTTT.

This clone was seen only a few times. The chain has TRBV5-1 and TRBJ2-7, with TRBD2 matching over 10 bases. The ends lost 0 bases at V and 4 bases at J; junction bases unmatched: 7. The germline V gene has CDR1 SGHRS and CDR2 YFSETQ. The CDR3 totals 16 residues. The CDR3 DNA reads TGCGCCAGCAGCTTGGTGGGGGGACTAGCGTTTTACGAGCAGTACTTC. Residues: CASSLVGGLAFYEQYF.

The genes are TRBV7-2 and TRBJ2-5; D is unclear. V was clipped by 1 base and J by 7 bases, with 10 bases between them. This CDR3 spans 13 amino acids. The germline V gene encodes CDR1 SGHTA and CDR2 FQGNSA. CDR3 DNA: TGTGCCAGCAGCTTAGAAGCGCGTTGGACCCAGTACTTC. This sequence encodes CASSLEARWTQYF.

V gene TRBV7-9 combines with J gene TRBJ1-5; possible D gene TRBD1, 5 bases. V was trimmed by 0 bases and J by 4 bases, leaving 22 bases between them. The CDR3 sequence is 19 residues long. Germline V gene lookup returns CDR1 SEHNR and CDR2 FQNEAQ (reference sequence). In DNA form, the CDR3 reads TGTGCCAGCAGCTTAGCTGGGGCCCCGGACGGGCACTTTAATCAGCCCCAGCATTTT. It encodes CASSLAGAPDGHFNQPQHF.

The gene calls are TRBV2 and TRBJ2-3, with 7 bases fitting TRBD2. The junction had 12 bases not matched to a gene; V was cut back by 8 bases and J by 7 bases. CDR1 SNHLY and CDR2 FYNNEI come from the germline V gene. The CDR3 is 14 amino acids. CDR3 residues: CASGMGLGGNTQYF. Here the CDR3 DNA reads TGTGCCAGCGGGATGGGATTGGGGGGGAATACGCAGTATTTT.

This clone came up once. The chain uses TRBV7-6 and TRBJ1-5, with D tentatively TRBD1 (6 bases). The CDR3 length is 17 residues. Deletions cut 2 bases from V and 7 bases from J, with 21 bases between. CDR1 SGHVS and CDR2 FNYEAQ come from the germline V gene. The CDR3 bases are TGTGCCAGCAGCTTATGTTCTTCGGGGACCAGGGGCCAGCCCCAGCATTTT. It codes for CASSLCSSGTRGQPQHF.

The rearrangement joins TRBV6-5 to TRBJ1-5; D gene ambiguous. CDR1 and CDR2 from the germline V gene are MNHEY and SVGAGI. With 7 bases removed from V and 2 bases from J, the gap between germline ends came to 9 bases. The CDR3 consists of 13 residues. The CDR3 loop reads CASTPLGNQPQHF. The CDR3 DNA follows: TGTGCCAGCACTCCCTTAGGCAATCAGCCCCAGCATTTT.